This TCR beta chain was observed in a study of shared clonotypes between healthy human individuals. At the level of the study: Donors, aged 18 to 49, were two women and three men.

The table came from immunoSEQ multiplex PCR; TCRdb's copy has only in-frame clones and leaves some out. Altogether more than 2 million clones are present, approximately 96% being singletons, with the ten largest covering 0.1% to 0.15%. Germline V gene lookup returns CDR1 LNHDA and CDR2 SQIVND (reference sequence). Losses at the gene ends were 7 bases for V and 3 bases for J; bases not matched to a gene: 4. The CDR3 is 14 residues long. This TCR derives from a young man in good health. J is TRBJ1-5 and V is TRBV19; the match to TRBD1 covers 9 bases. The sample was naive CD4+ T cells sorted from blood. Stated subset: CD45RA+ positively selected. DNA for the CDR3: TGTGCCAGTACCGACAGGGGGGCCAATCAGCCCCAGCATTTT. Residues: CASTDRGANQPQHF.